This T cell receptor beta chain was identified during a study of post-analysis software for immune sequencing data. The overall study: Clinical courses comprised relapsing-remitting, secondary progressive and progressive-relapsing multiple sclerosis. Study results and limitations: Relative to controls, patients with multiple sclerosis showed significantly lower normalized Chao1 diversity. Comparison of patients with controls showed roughly five TRBV segments more frequent in patients, TRBV5-6, TRBV5-1 and TRBV20-1 among them.

Carried by the TCR beta cDNA libraries were unique molecular identifiers. Researchers reported a few hundred thousand cDNA molecules coming from approximately 1 to 10 million T cells. TCRdb ran MiXCR on the PCR reads and lists one entry per CDR3 protein. The sample consists of hundreds of thousands of distinct CDR3 sequences, 30% of them appearing once. For this clonotype: Its antigen is still unknown.

This CDR3 is built from 15 residues. CDR1 and CDR2 from the germline V gene are MNHNY and SVGAGI (reference sequence). The TCR comes from a girl aged 10 to 17 with multiple sclerosis. The V and J genes are TRBV6-6 and TRBJ2-5; TRBD2 agrees at 15 bases. With the DNA end fitting TRBJ2-7 better, the J assignment may be wrong. Sequenced: blood. CDR3 nucleotide sequence: TGTGCCAGCAGGACCGGGACTAGCGGGAGGTACGAGCAGTACTTC. This translates into CASRTGTSGRYEQYF.